The 28 T cell receptor beta chains below were found in one sample sequenced in a study of T cell responses to AZD1222 COVID-19 vaccine. Assay used: immunoSEQ multiplex PCR; TCRdb lists only in-frame clones, some missing. The sample lists about 110,000 clones, roughly 87% occurring once. The material was peripheral blood, obtained on day 0 of MenACWY control vaccination. The receptors were gathered from an adult in good health.

CDR3 residues: CASSWGVNQPQHF. CDR3 DNA sequence: TGCGCCAGCAGCTGGGGGGTTAATCAGCCCCAGCATTTT. J is TRBJ1-5 and V is TRBV5-1, with D tentatively TRBD1 (5 bases). V was pared by 3 bases and J by 4 bases, with 8 bases between. The germline V gene has CDR1 SGHRS and CDR2 YFSETQ. CDR3 length: 13 amino acids.

This clone showed up just a few times. CDR3 in DNA: TGTGCCAGTACCAGTGGGTCAAAGAATTCACCCCTCCACTTT. This sequence encodes CASTSGSKNSPLHF. The chain joins TRBV19 to TRBJ1-6; D remains ambiguous. In germline, CDR1 is LNHDA, CDR2 SQIVND (reference sequence). V lost 7 bases to trimming and J lost 7 bases, with 14 bases between them. CDR3 size: 14 residues.

The chain joins TRBV10-3 to TRBJ1-1, with TRBD1 as a possible D gene (5 bases). V was cut by 0 bases and J by 0 bases, with 8 bases left in between. Germline V gives CDR1 ENHRY, CDR2 SYGVKD. The CDR3 runs 15 residues. The CDR3 is CAISESRDLNTEAFF. In DNA form, the CDR3 reads TGTGCCATCAGTGAGTCGCGGGACTTGAACACTGAAGCTTTCTTT.

The chain carries TRBV6-2 or TRBV6-3 and TRBJ1-1; D is possibly TRBD1 (5 bases). The CDR3 totals 15 residues. The germline V gene encodes CDR1 MNHEY and CDR2 SVGEGT. Trimming took off 2 bases at V and 0 bases at J, with 10 bases between the two ends. The CDR3 loop is CASSYVDSMNTEAFF. The CDR3 DNA reads TGTGCCAGCAGTTACGTCGACAGTATGAACACTGAAGCTTTCTTT.

The chain combines TRBV13 with TRBJ2-3; the D is unclear. Germline lookup yields CDR1 PRHDT and CDR2 FYEKMQ (reference sequence). V was clipped by 2 bases and J by 4 bases, with 4 bases between them. The CDR3 runs to 12 residues. The CDR3 DNA is TGTGCCAGCAGCTTATTTCCAGATACGCAGTATTTT. Its translation is CASSLFPDTQYF.

The chain is built from TRBV28 and TRBJ2-7, with D uncertain. Trimming removed 4 bases at V and 4 bases at J, with 8 bases between. The CDR3 is 12 residues long. The germline gives CDR1 MDHEN, CDR2 SYDVKM. This CDR3 reads CASSSSLYEQYF. CDR3 bases: TGTGCCAGCAGTTCCTCCTTATACGAGCAGTACTTC.

The genes are TRBV5-1 and TRBJ2-7; D is possibly TRBD1 (6 bases). The germline V and J ends were trimmed by 2 bases and 3 bases, with 15 bases remaining between them. The CDR3 is made up of 15 amino acids. Germline CDR1 reads SGHRS; CDR2 reads YFSETQ. The CDR3 region has the DNA TGCGCCAGCAGCTTAGGAACTACAGGGTACTACGAGCAGTACTTC. Protein product: CASSLGTTGYYEQYF.

The chain carries TRBV5-4 and TRBJ1-2, with 7 bases fitting TRBD1. Unmatched junction bases numbered 4, after V lost 4 bases and J lost 4 bases. The CDR3 loop spans 13 amino acids. The germline CDR1 and CDR2 sequences are SGHNT and YYREEE (reference sequence). CDR3 sequence: CASSAGTAYGYTF. CDR3 nucleotide sequence: TGTGCCAGCAGCGCCGGGACAGCCTATGGCTACACCTTC.

The chain carries TRBV30 and TRBJ1-2; D gene uncertain. V dropped 3 bases and J dropped 2 bases, with 4 bases sitting between them. From germline, CDR1 is GTSNPN and CDR2 SVGIG (reference sequence). The CDR3 contains 11 residues. The chain's CDR3 is CAWRGNYGYTF. The CDR3 region has the DNA TGTGCCTGGAGAGGGAACTATGGCTACACCTTC.

The chain has TRBV19 and TRBJ2-3, with 7 bases aligning to TRBD1. After removal of 7 bases from V and 1 base from J, the junction contained 11 bases not matched to a gene. Germline V gene sequence: CDR1 LNHDA, CDR2 SQIVND (reference sequence). CDR3 length equals 16 residues. The CDR3 protein is CASTRNAGTGTDTQYF. The CDR3 nucleotides are TGTGCCAGTACCCGTAATGCCGGGACAGGCACAGATACGCAGTATTTT. The variable domain in full, completed from reference TRBV19 and TRBJ2-3, reads DGGITQSPKYLFRKEGQNVTLSCEQNLNHDAMYWYRQDPGQGLRLIYYSQIVNDFQKGDIAEGYSVSREKKESFPLTVTSAQKNPTAFYLCASTRNAGTGTDTQYFGPGTRLTVL.

The rearrangement links TRBV7-2 to TRBJ2-7; D is perhaps TRBD2 (6 bases). The CDR3 is made up of 15 amino acids. In germline, CDR1 is SGHTA, CDR2 FQGNSA. The V end lost 5 bases, the J end lost 3 bases, and 17 bases lay between the germline ends. The CDR3: CASSQGLPPIYEQYF. The CDR3 nucleotides read TGTGCCAGCAGCCAGGGACTTCCCCCCATCTACGAGCAGTACTTC.

This chain joins TRBV10-3 and TRBJ1-1, with 7 bases that match TRBD1. The CDR3 extends over 14 amino acids. Germline V gene lookup returns CDR1 ENHRY and CDR2 SYGVKD. V gave up 11 bases and J gave up 0 bases; unmatched junction bases: 9. The CDR3 sequence: CAASTGPLNTEAFF. In nucleotides, the CDR3 is TGTGCCGCGTCGACAGGGCCCTTGAACACTGAAGCTTTCTTT.

The V call is TRBV9, the J call TRBJ1-5; TRBD1 matches at 8 bases. Germline V lookup: CDR1 SGDLS, CDR2 YYNGEE. The CDR3 is 14 residues long. J lost 6 bases, V lost 3 bases, and 5 bases had no gene match. DNA for the CDR3: TGTGCCAGCAGCGCCGGACAGGGAGGTCAGCCCCAGCATTTT. Translating it yields CASSAGQGGQPQHF.

The CDR3 is CASIGTSGGTSTDTQYF. The CDR3 nucleotides are TGTGCCAGCATAGGGACTAGCGGGGGCACTAGCACAGATACGCAGTATTTT. This chain uses TRBV28 with TRBJ2-3; 14 bases are shared with TRBD2. The CDR3 contains 17 residues. V lost 7 bases to trimming and J lost 0 bases; unmatched junction nucleotides: 6. CDR1 and CDR2 from the germline V gene are MDHEN and SYDVKM.

The chain uses TRBV30 and TRBJ2-1; TRBD2 aligns across 10 bases. This CDR3 is built from 14 residues. Germline CDR1 and CDR2: GTSNPN and SVGIG (reference sequence). V was clipped by 8 bases and J by 7 bases; unmatched bases: 11. The CDR3 DNA follows: TGTGCCCGTAATAGCGGGGGGCTATCAAATGAGCAGTTCTTC. Translated, it gives CARNSGGLSNEQFF. The variable domain in full, with the rest retrieved from reference TRBV30 and TRBJ2-1, is SQTIHQWPATLVQPVGSPLSLECTVEGTSNPNLYWYRQAAGRGLQLLFYSVGIGQISSEVPQNLSASRPQDRQFILSSKKLLLSDSGFYLCARNSGGLSNEQFFGPGTRLTVL.

This chain joins TRBV28 and TRBJ1-1; D gene unclear. Germline V gives CDR1 MDHEN, CDR2 SYDVKM. V was shortened by 6 bases and J by 5 bases, with 13 bases between the two germline ends. This CDR3 has 13 amino acids. CDR3 in amino acids: CASSQRRVTEAFF. The CDR3 coding sequence is TGTGCCAGCAGCCAGAGGAGGGTGACTGAAGCTTTCTTT.

The chain joins TRBV2 to TRBJ1-1; D is possibly TRBD1 (6 bases). Trimming removed 7 bases at V and 5 bases at J, with 17 bases between. This CDR3 has 14 amino acids. The germline gives CDR1 SNHLY, CDR2 FYNNEI. CDR3 in amino acids: CASTAPPGATEAFF. The CDR3 DNA is TGTGCCAGCACCGCCCCACCAGGGGCGACTGAAGCTTTCTTT.

In DNA, the CDR3 is TGTGCCAGTAGCCCCGGGACAGTCAATCAGCCCCAGCATTTT. Its translation: CASSPGTVNQPQHF. This rearrangement joins TRBV19 to TRBJ1-5; 7 positions agree with TRBD1. The junction had 5 bases not matched to a gene; V was cut back by 6 bases and J by 3 bases. This CDR3 contains 14 residues. CDR1 is LNHDA, CDR2 SQIVND, per germline (reference sequence).

The chain recombines TRBV14 with TRBJ1-1; D gene ambiguous. CDR3 length equals 10 residues. With 1 base removed from V and 11 bases from J, the gap between germline ends came to 5 bases. Germline V lookup: CDR1 SGHDN, CDR2 FVKESK. CDR3 in amino acids: CASSQVEAFF. In nucleotides, the CDR3 is TGTGCCAGCAGCCAAGTCGAGGCTTTCTTT.

The gene calls are TRBV7-2 and TRBJ2-1, with unresolved D. CDR1 and CDR2 (germline): SGHTA, FQGNSA. This CDR3 has 15 residues. Deletions cut 0 bases from V and 4 bases from J, with 10 bases between. CDR3 region: CASSLAIKQYNEQFF. The DNA for the CDR3 is TGTGCCAGCAGCTTAGCTATCAAACAGTACAATGAGCAGTTCTTC.

The chain joins TRBV6-5 to TRBJ1-2; 7 nucleotides match TRBD1. V lost 6 bases and J lost 7; bases outside the gene matches: 11. Germline CDR1 and CDR2: MNHEY and SVGAGI. The CDR3 consists of 14 residues. The CDR3 region is CASSTQTGDRGYTF. In nucleotides, the CDR3 is TGTGCCAGCAGCACTCAAACAGGGGATCGTGGCTACACCTTC.

As DNA, the CDR3 is TGTTCTGGCCGACTTCAAGAGACCCAGTACTTC. Protein sequence: CSGRLQETQYF. The chain is built from TRBV2 and TRBJ2-5; D is ambiguous. The CDR3 has 11 amino acids. The V gene's germline CDR1 is SNHLY and CDR2 FYNNEI.

The chain's CDR3 is CASSLHADSYEQYF. CDR3 nucleotide sequence: TGTGCCAGCAGCTTACATGCGGATTCCTACGAGCAGTACTTC. This chain connects TRBV7-9 to TRBJ2-7; D not resolved. This CDR3 is 14 amino acids long. The germline V gene has CDR1 SEHNR and CDR2 FQNEAQ (reference sequence). V dropped 2 bases and J dropped 1 base, with 9 bases sitting between them. Full variable domain (missing parts from reference TRBV7-9 and TRBJ2-7): DTGVSQNPRHKITKRGQNVTFRCDPISEHNRLYWYRQTLGQGPEFLTYFQNEAQLEKSRLLSDRFSAERPKGSFSTLEIQRTEQGDSAMYLCASSLHADSYEQYFGPGTRLTVT.

The chain is built from TRBV28 and TRBJ2-7; D is possibly TRBD1 (5 bases). CDR3 length equals 13 residues. In germline, CDR1 is MDHEN, CDR2 SYDVKM. Trimming stripped 3 bases from V and 6 bases from J, with 12 bases between. The CDR3 sequence is CASSFTGMGEQYF. The CDR3 DNA follows: TGTGCCAGCAGTTTCACAGGAATGGGCGAGCAGTACTTC.

The J gene is TRBJ2-5, the V gene TRBV7-6, with 8 bases aligning to TRBD2. CDR3 size: 16 residues. The junction had 4 bases not matched to a gene; V was cut back by 1 base and J by 0 bases. Germline V lookup: CDR1 SGHVS, CDR2 FNYEAQ. CDR3 in amino acids: CASSLELAAYQETQYF. In DNA, the CDR3 is TGTGCCAGCAGCTTAGAACTAGCGGCCTACCAAGAGACCCAGTACTTC. Supplemented by reference TRBV7-6 and TRBJ2-5, the full variable domain reads GAGVSQSPRYKVTKRGQDVALRCDPISGHVSLYWYRQALGQGPEFLTYFNYEAQQDKSGLPNDRFSAERPEGSISTLTIQRTEQRDSAMYRCASSLELAAYQETQYFGPGTRLLVL.

The J gene is TRBJ1-6, the V gene TRBV30, with a possible D match to TRBD1 (5 bases). The CDR3 contains 12 residues. From germline, CDR1 is GTSNPN and CDR2 SVGIG (reference sequence). Trimming took 8 bases from V and 15 from J, leaving 20 bases between them. CDR3 DNA sequence: TGTGCCGGAAGGCACGCAGGGAATTTCCTCCACTTT. Translating gives CAGRHAGNFLHF.

J is TRBJ1-5 and V is TRBV6-1, with 9 bases fitting TRBD1. CDR1 MNHNS and CDR2 SASEGT come from the germline V gene. With V trimmed by 4 bases and J by 4 bases, 8 bases remained unmatched. CDR3 length equals 16 residues. Written as DNA, the CDR3 is TGTGCCAGCAGTGGAACAGGGGGCGTAGGAAATCAGCCCCAGCATTTT. Protein: CASSGTGGVGNQPQHF.

The chain uses TRBV5-6 and TRBJ2-6; D remains unclear. The CDR3 sequence is 16 residues long. Germline V gene sequence: CDR1 SGHDT, CDR2 YYEEEE. V was pared by 0 bases and J by 0 bases, with 7 bases between. The CDR3 DNA sequence: TGTGCCAGCAGCTTGGTGGCTAGCTCTGGGGCCAACGTCCTGACTTTC. This encodes CASSLVASSGANVLTF.